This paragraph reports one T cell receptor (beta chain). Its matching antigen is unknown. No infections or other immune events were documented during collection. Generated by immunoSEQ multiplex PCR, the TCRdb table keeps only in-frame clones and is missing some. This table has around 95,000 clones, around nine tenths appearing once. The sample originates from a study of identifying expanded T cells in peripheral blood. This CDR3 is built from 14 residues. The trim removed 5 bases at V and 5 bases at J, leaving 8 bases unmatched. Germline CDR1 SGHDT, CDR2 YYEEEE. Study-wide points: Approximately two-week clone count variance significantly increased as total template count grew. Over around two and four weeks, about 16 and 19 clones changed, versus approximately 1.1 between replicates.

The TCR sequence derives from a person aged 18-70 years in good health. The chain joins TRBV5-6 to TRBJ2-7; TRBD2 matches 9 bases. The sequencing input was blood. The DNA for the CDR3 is TGTGCCAGCAGGACAGCGGGACTAGCTAACGAGCAGTACTTC. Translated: CASRTAGLANEQYF.